Here is one T cell receptor beta chain with its context. Its antigen is as yet unknown. Using immunoSEQ multiplex PCR, the repertoire was profiled, and TCRdb retains in-frame clones only, with some absent. The sample lists about 120,000 clones, approximately 89% seen once, with approximately 4.9% in the top ten. The data stem from a study of T cell responses to AZD1222 COVID-19 vaccine. The CDR3 loop spans 15 amino acids. Trimming shortened V by 0 bases and J by 5 bases, and 13 bases separated the two germline ends. Germline V gene lookup returns CDR1 SEHNR and CDR2 FQNEAQ (reference sequence). General observations from the study: Just five or six AZD1222 recipients tested seropositive at baseline. Along spike, vaccine-associated CD4 TCRs were found throughout, with dominance at 160-218 and 743-854. Regions left unmutated in variants are reportedly the target of nearly half of spike-specific TCRs. Once two AZD1222 doses were given, Spike-specific TCR breadth and depth went up.

The chain has TRBV7-9 and TRBJ2-5; tentatively, D is TRBD1 (5 bases). The sample was peripheral blood, taken on day 0 of AZD1222 vaccination. The receptor was isolated from an adult in good health. In nucleotides, the CDR3 is TGTGCCAGCAGCTTAGCTGGGGCAGGTGGGGAGACCCAGTACTTC. It encodes CASSLAGAGGETQYF. The whole variable domain, filled in from reference TRBV7-9 and TRBJ2-5, reads DTGVSQNPRHKITKRGQNVTFRCDPISEHNRLYWYRQTLGQGPEFLTYFQNEAQLEKSRLLSDRFSAERPKGSFSTLEIQRTEQGDSAMYLCASSLAGAGGETQYFGPGTRLLVL.